A single sample is the source of the 13 T cell receptor beta chains below, sequenced in a study of shared clonotypes between healthy human individuals. Clones were sequenced by immunoSEQ multiplex PCR, and TCRdb holds only the in-frame ones, with some missing. The sample has 2 million to 2.5 million clones, 85% to 95% seen once; the top ten hold 0.37%. The sample consisted of naive CD4+ T cells from PBMCs. Subset in this sample: CD45RA+ positively selected. The receptors originated from a man between 18 and 35 years old in good health. Some clones in this sample may be carry-over from other donors' samples.

The V gene is TRBV28, the J gene TRBJ2-7; 8 positions match TRBD2. The CDR3 has 14 amino acids. Germline V gene lookup returns CDR1 MDHEN and CDR2 SYDVKM. V trimming: 3 bases; J trimming: 4 bases; junction bases outside the gene matches: 5. CDR3 nucleotide sequence: TGTGCCAGCAGTTTTGCGGGGGGTCGGTACGAGCAGTACTTC. Translation: CASSFAGGRYEQYF.

For this clone: The CDR3 ends on some other residue instead of the conserved phenylalanine or tryptophan, so this is likely a read error. Because the CDR3's place on the DNA is in doubt, the DNA is left out and the CDR3 is given as listed by TCRdb. The CDR3 reads CASSEQEAGGYA. V is TRBV2 and J is TRBJ2-7; the table calls TRBD2, which could not be checked here. Germline V gene lookup returns CDR1 SNHLY and CDR2 FYNNEI. The CDR3 spans 12 residues, counting both ends.

J is TRBJ2-7 and V is TRBV29-1, with 11 bases matching TRBD2. CDR1 is SQVTM and CDR2 is ANQGSEA in the germline V gene. The V gene end was trimmed by 1 base and the J gene end by 3 bases; junction bases not matched to a gene: 2. CDR3 size: 14 residues. This CDR3 is CSVEGLAGNYEQYF. CDR3 DNA sequence: TGCAGCGTTGAAGGACTAGCGGGGAACTACGAGCAGTACTTC.

V gene TRBV9 combines with J gene TRBJ2-1; the match to TRBD2 covers 11 bases. This CDR3 has 17 amino acids. Germline V gene lookup returns CDR1 SGDLS and CDR2 YYNGEE. The J segment lost 8 bases and the V segment lost 2 bases, leaving 12 bases of the junction unmatched. This CDR3 reads CASSVTPLAGGRDEQFF. The DNA of the CDR3 is TGTGCCAGCAGCGTCACCCCCCTAGCGGGGGGAAGGGATGAGCAGTTCTTC.

The V call is TRBV27, the J call TRBJ1-1, with a tentative D call TRBD1 (5 bases). Germline V gene data show CDR1 as MNHEY and CDR2 as SMNVEV (reference sequence). CDR3 length: 15 amino acids. The germline V and J ends were trimmed by 5 bases and 5 bases, with 18 bases remaining between them. The DNA for the CDR3 is TGTGCCAGCAGTCACCCAGGTGCGGGGGAGACTGAAGCTTTCTTT. This gives the protein CASSHPGAGETEAFF.

This rearrangement joins TRBV30 to TRBJ1-3; 8 positions match TRBD1. The CDR3 runs to 14 residues. The germline V gene has CDR1 GTSNPN and CDR2 SVGIG (reference sequence). V shed 7 bases, J shed 2 bases, and the junction held 7 bases outside the gene matches. The CDR3 DNA sequence: TGTGCCTTCGGACAGGGTATTGCTGGAAACACCATATATTTT. It encodes CAFGQGIAGNTIYF.

This sequence joins TRBV28 and TRBJ1-2; TRBD1 might be the D (6 bases). CDR3 length: 13 amino acids. The V gene lost 8 bases and the J gene lost 10 bases, with 20 bases spanning the gap. Germline V CDR1 and CDR2: MDHEN, SYDVKM. CDR3 in amino acids: CASRAGAISAYTF. DNA for the CDR3: TGTGCCAGCCGCGCGGGGGCGATCTCTGCCTACACCTTC.

This clone was counted between two and nine times. This sequence joins TRBV7-3 and TRBJ1-1, with unresolved D. Looked up from germline, CDR1 is SGHTA and CDR2 is FQGTGA. Deletions cut 5 bases from V and 3 bases from J, with 10 bases between. The length of the CDR3 is 13 residues. CDR3 in amino acids: CASSAKADTEAFF. The CDR3 DNA reads as TGTGCCAGCAGCGCCAAAGCAGACACTGAAGCTTTCTTT.

The chain uses TRBV7-2 and TRBJ2-1; no definite D call. The CDR3 sequence is 15 residues long. The V gene lost 5 bases and the J gene lost 2 bases, with 13 bases spanning the gap. Per germline, CDR1 SGHTA and CDR2 FQGNSA. Here the CDR3 reads CASSPNRGPYNEQFF. As DNA, the CDR3 is TGTGCCAGCAGCCCGAACCGTGGCCCCTACAATGAGCAGTTCTTC. Full variable domain (outside the CDR3, taken from reference TRBV7-2 and TRBJ2-1): GAGVSQSPSNKVTEKGKDVELRCDPISGHTALYWYRQSLGQGLEFLIYFQGNSAPDKSGLPSDRFSAERTGGSVSTLTIQRTQQEDSAVYLCASSPNRGPYNEQFFGPGTRLTVL.

This chain connects TRBV5-6 to TRBJ2-5; 7 nucleotides agree with TRBD1. J lost 5 bases, V lost 2 bases, and 6 bases had no gene match. Germline V gives CDR1 SGHDT, CDR2 YYEEEE. The CDR3 contains 14 residues. The CDR3 DNA reads TGTGCCAGCAGCTTAGGGGGCAGGTCGGAGACCCAGTACTTC. Protein: CASSLGGRSETQYF.

The sample holds one count of this clone. The V and J genes are TRBV7-2 and TRBJ2-2, with D tentatively TRBD1 (6 bases). The CDR3 consists of 16 residues. Germline lookup yields CDR1 SGHTA and CDR2 FQGNSA. V gave up 1 base and J gave up 9 bases, with 18 bases separating them. The CDR3 loop reads CASSLVSAGARRELFF. DNA for the CDR3: TGTGCCAGCAGCTTAGTGTCCGCAGGGGCGCGAAGGGAGCTGTTTTTT.

V and J are TRBV5-1 and TRBJ1-1, with D possibly being TRBD1 (5 bases). CDR1 is SGHRS, CDR2 YFSETQ, per germline. Trimming pared 6 bases from V and 4 bases from J, leaving 16 bases between. CDR3 length: 14 amino acids. The CDR3 region has the DNA TGCGCCAGCACTTCGGGCCCTAGGGGCACTGAAGCTTTCTTT. It is translated as CASTSGPRGTEAFF.

The V call is TRBV30, the J call TRBJ2-7; possibly TRBD1 or TRBD2 for D (5 bases each). This CDR3 is 14 amino acids long. Trimming cost V 3 bases and J 7 bases, with 19 bases left between them. Germline CDR1 GTSNPN, CDR2 SVGIG (reference sequence). The chain's CDR3 is CAWRTGTPVGEQYF. CDR3 bases: TGTGCCTGGAGAACCGGGACGCCAGTTGGGGAGCAGTACTTC.